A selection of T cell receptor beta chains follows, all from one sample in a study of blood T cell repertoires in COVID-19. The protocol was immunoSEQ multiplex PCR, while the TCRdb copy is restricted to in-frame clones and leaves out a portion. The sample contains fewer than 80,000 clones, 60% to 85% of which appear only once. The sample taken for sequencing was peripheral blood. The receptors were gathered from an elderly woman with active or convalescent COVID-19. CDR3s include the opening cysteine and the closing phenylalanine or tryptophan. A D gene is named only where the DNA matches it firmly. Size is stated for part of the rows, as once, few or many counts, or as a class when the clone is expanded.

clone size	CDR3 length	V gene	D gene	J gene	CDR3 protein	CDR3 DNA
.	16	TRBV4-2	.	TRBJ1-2	CASSQDKVTVNYGYTF	TGTGCCAGCAGCCAAGACAAGGTGACAGTTAACTATGGCTACACCTTC
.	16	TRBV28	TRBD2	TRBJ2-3	CASSLSVGRAGGTQYF	TGTGCCAGCAGTTTATCTGTCGGACGGGCGGGGGGTACGCAGTATTTT
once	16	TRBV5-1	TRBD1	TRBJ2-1	CASSLGLVLQGDEQFF	TGCGCCAGCAGCTTGGGGCTGGTCCTACAGGGGGATGAGCAGTTCTTC
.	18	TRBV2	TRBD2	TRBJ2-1	CASSEAPGLAGVQNEQFF	TGTGCCAGCAGTGAAGCGCCCGGACTAGCGGGAGTTCAAAATGAGCAGTTCTTC
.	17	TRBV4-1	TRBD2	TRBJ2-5	CASSQIGSGGAGETQYF	TGCGCCAGCAGCCAAATAGGTAGCGGGGGGGCAGGGGAGACCCAGTACTTC
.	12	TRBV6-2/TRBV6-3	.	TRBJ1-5	CASSPGQEPQHF	TGTGCCAGCAGTCCCGGCCAGGAGCCCCAGCATTTT
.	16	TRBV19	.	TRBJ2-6	CASSPRQLSGANVLTF	TGTGCCAGTAGCCCGAGACAGCTCTCTGGGGCCAACGTCCTGACTTTC
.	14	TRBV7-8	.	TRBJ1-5	CASSQGGVGQPQHF	TGTGCCAGCAGCCAAGGGGGGGTCGGTCAGCCCCAGCATTTT
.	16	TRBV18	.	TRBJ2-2	CASSPTGSGNTGELFF	TGTGCCAGCTCACCAACGGGAAGCGGGAACACCGGGGAGCTGTTTTTT
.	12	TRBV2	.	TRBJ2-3	CASSPSSDTQYF	TGTGCCAGCAGTCCTAGTTCAGATACGCAGTATTTT
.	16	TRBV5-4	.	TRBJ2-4	CASSLGVQGAKNIQYF	TGTGCCAGCAGCTTGGGTGTGCAGGGGGCCAAAAACATTCAGTACTTC
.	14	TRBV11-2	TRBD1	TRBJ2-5	CASSLRQGAVTQYF	TGTGCCAGCAGCTTGAGGCAGGGGGCGGTGACCCAGTACTTC
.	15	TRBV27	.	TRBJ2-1	CASTSSRVSYNEQFF	TGTGCCAGCACCTCCTCACGGGTCTCCTACAATGAGCAGTTCTTC
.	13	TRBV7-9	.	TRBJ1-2	CASSFGTVYGYTF	TGTGCCAGCAGCTTTGGGACTGTGTATGGCTACACCTTC
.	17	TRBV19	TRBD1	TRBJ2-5	CASSIGLGTGLQETQYF	TGTGCCAGTAGTATCGGTCTCGGGACAGGACTACAAGAGACCCAGTACTTC
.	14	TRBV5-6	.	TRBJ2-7	CASSSGQRGYEQYF	TGTGCCAGCAGCTCCGGACAGCGGGGCTACGAGCAGTACTTC
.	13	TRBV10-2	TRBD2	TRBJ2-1	CASSESERGGQFF	TGCGCCAGCAGTGAGTCAGAGCGGGGGGGCCAGTTCTTC
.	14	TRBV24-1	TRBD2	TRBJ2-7	CATSDPSGNYEQYF	TGTGCCACCAGTGATCCTAGCGGGAACTACGAGCAGTACTTC
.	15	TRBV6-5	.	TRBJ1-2	CASSYLGTTTYGYTF	TGTGCCAGCAGTTACCTAGGCACAACCACGTATGGCTACACCTTC
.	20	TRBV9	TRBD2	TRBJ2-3	CASSGATPGLAGVKGDTQYF	TGTGCCAGCAGCGGAGCGACCCCGGGACTAGCGGGGGTTAAGGGAGATACGCAGTATTTT
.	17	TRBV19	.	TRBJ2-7	CATKSPSGTTGRYEQYF	TGTGCCACCAAGTCCCCCTCCGGGACAACAGGACGTTACGAGCAGTACTTC
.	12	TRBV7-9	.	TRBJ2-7	CASSSTSPEQYF	TGTGCCAGCAGCTCCACTAGTCCCGAGCAGTACTTC
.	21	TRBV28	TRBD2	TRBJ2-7	CASSLGAGVWGGAKAYLEQYF	TGTGCCAGCAGTTTAGGAGCGGGAGTATGGGGTGGGGCCAAAGCATACCTCGAGCAGTACTTC
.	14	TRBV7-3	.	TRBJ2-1	CASSPSGQSNEQFF	TGTGCCAGCAGCCCAAGTGGACAGAGCAATGAGCAGTTCTTC
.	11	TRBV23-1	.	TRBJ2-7	CASSQSNEQYF	TGCGCCAGCAGTCAATCTAACGAGCAGTACTTC
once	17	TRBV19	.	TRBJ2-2	CASSMGGTYLNTGELFF	TGTGCCAGTAGTATGGGGGGAACCTACCTAAACACCGGGGAGCTGTTTTTT
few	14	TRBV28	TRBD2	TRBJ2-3	CASSPSGSRDTQYF	TGTGCCAGCTCTCCTAGCGGGAGTAGAGATACGCAGTATTTT
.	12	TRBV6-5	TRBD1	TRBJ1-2	CASGTGAYGYTF	TGTGCCAGCGGGACAGGGGCTTATGGCTACACCTTC